The 18 T cell receptor beta chains reported below all come from one sample, sequenced in a study of cytomegalovirus exposure and HLA in healthy donors. With 60 Vbeta and 13 Jbeta primers, the PCR was carried out. TCRdb keeps only in-frame clones here, not all; method: immunoSEQ multiplex PCR. Here the sample spans approximately 120,000 clones, roughly 82% being singletons. The sequencing input was PBMCs. These receptors were taken from a man aged 40-50 years in good health and CMV-seropositive.

The chain employs TRBV11-3 and TRBJ1-4; 8 positions agree with TRBD1. With 5 bases clipped from V and 2 bases from J, the junction kept 4 bases outside the gene matches. Looked up from germline, CDR1 is SGHNT and CDR2 is YENEEA. The CDR3 spans 15 residues. CDR3 sequence (DNA): TGTGCCAGCAGCCCTGGACAGGGTACTAATGAAAAACTGTTTTTT. This translates into CASSPGQGTNEKLFF. Full variable domain (outside the CDR3, taken from reference TRBV11-3 and TRBJ1-4): EAGVVQSPRYKIIEKKQPVAFWCNPISGHNTLYWYLQNLGQGPELLIRYENEEAVDDSQLPKDRFSAERLKGVDSTLKIQPAELGDSAVYLCASSPGQGTNEKLFFGSGTQLSVL.

The CDR3 here is CASRVQGSEAFF. CDR3 sequence (DNA): TGCGCCAGCAGGGTCCAGGGGAGTGAAGCTTTCTTT. This rearrangement joins TRBV5-1 to TRBJ1-1; D is possibly TRBD1 (6 bases). The V end was cut by 5 bases, the J end by 7 bases, with 12 bases between. The CDR3 loop spans 12 amino acids. Per germline, CDR1 SGHRS and CDR2 YFSETQ.

CDR3 sequence reads: CASTTGGGAGGRGTQYF. As DNA, the CDR3 is TGTGCCTCCACCACGGGAGGGGGGGCTGGGGGCCGGGGGACCCAGTACTTC. V gene TRBV7-3 combines with J gene TRBJ2-5; the match to TRBD2 covers 8 bases. Germline CDR1 SGHTA, CDR2 FQGTGA. This CDR3 contains 17 residues. V shed 11 bases and J 7 bases; nucleotides not matched to a gene: 24.

The chain carries TRBV6-5 and TRBJ2-1, with TRBD1 identical over 8 bases. There are 15 residues in the CDR3. The junction had 3 bases not matched to a gene; V was cut back by 5 bases and J by 0 bases. Germline V gene sequence: CDR1 MNHEY, CDR2 SVGAGI. CDR3 nucleotide sequence: TGTGCCAGCAGTCCGGGACAGGCCTCCTACAATGAGCAGTTCTTC. Encoded protein: CASSPGQASYNEQFF.

The genes are TRBV18 and TRBJ1-2; tentatively, D is TRBD1 (6 bases). V was trimmed by 3 bases and J by 1 base, leaving 12 bases between them. In germline, CDR1 is KGHSH, CDR2 LQKENI. The CDR3 contains 15 residues. CDR3: CASSPPDSLNYGYTF. In nucleotides, the CDR3 is TGTGCCAGCTCACCCCCGGACAGTCTTAACTATGGCTACACCTTC.

The chain combines TRBV18 with TRBJ1-1, with D perhaps matching TRBD1 (5 bases). The CDR3 runs 15 residues. Per germline, CDR1 KGHSH and CDR2 LQKENI. Trimming left V 1 base short and J 2 bases short, with 11 bases between. CDR3 protein: CASSPLGGENTEAFF. The CDR3 DNA reads as TGTGCCAGCTCACCACTTGGAGGGGAAAACACTGAAGCTTTCTTT.

CDR3 region: CASSMARSSGANVLTF. The CDR3 DNA reads as TGTGCCAGTAGTATGGCCAGGTCCTCTGGGGCCAACGTCCTGACTTTC. The rearrangement links TRBV19 to TRBJ2-6; D not resolved. V was cut by 3 bases and J by 0 bases, with 9 bases left in between. There are 16 residues in the CDR3. The germline CDR1 and CDR2 sequences are LNHDA and SQIVND (reference sequence). Together with reference TRBV19 and TRBJ2-6, the CDR3 gives the full variable domain: DGGITQSPKYLFRKEGQNVTLSCEQNLNHDAMYWYRQDPGQGLRLIYYSQIVNDFQKGDIAEGYSVSREKKESFPLTVTSAQKNPTAFYLCASSMARSSGANVLTFGAGSRLTVL.

J is TRBJ1-1 and V is TRBV6-1; a weak D match, TRBD1 (5 bases). The CDR3 has 11 residues. Germline V lookup: CDR1 MNHNS, CDR2 SASEGT. Between the trimmed V and J ends, which lost 6 bases and 6 bases, there was a span of 8 bases. The CDR3 sequence: CASSPGPEAFF. CDR3 in DNA: TGTGCCAGCAGCCCAGGGCCTGAAGCTTTCTTT.

This chain's CDR3 is CSVDQTSGGTAEQFF. DNA of the CDR3: TGCAGCGTCGACCAGACTAGCGGGGGCACGGCTGAGCAGTTCTTC. The chain combines TRBV29-1 with TRBJ2-1; TRBD2 agrees at 12 bases. Trimming cost V 6 bases and J 9 bases; bases outside gene matches: 12. From germline, CDR1 is SQVTM and CDR2 ANQGSEA. The length of the CDR3 is 15 residues.

This chain connects TRBV7-9 to TRBJ2-1; no definite D call. CDR3 length: 12 residues. Trimming cost V 0 bases and J 9 bases, with 6 bases left between them. CDR1 is SEHNR and CDR2 is FQNEAQ in the germline V gene (reference sequence). The CDR3 here is CASSLAPREQFF. Written as DNA, the CDR3 is TGTGCCAGCAGCTTAGCCCCGCGTGAGCAGTTCTTC.

The CDR3 sequence: CASSQGRDTGELFF. CDR3 nucleotides: TGTGCCAGCAGTCAAGGGAGGGACACCGGGGAGCTGTTTTTT. This sequence joins TRBV25-1 and TRBJ2-2, with 7 bases lining up with TRBD2. Germline trimming cut 5 bases from V and 3 bases from J; bases unmatched to any gene: 3. The CDR3 contains 14 residues. Germline V gene data show CDR1 as MGHDK and CDR2 as SYGVNS.

The chain uses TRBV5-1 and TRBJ2-3, with D perhaps matching TRBD1 (5 bases). Germline V gene lookup returns CDR1 SGHRS and CDR2 YFSETQ. V shed 0 bases and J shed 5 bases, with 13 bases lying between them. The CDR3 is 15 residues long. The CDR3 DNA follows: TGCGCCAGCAGCTTGGGGGGCAGGCCGGTAGATACGCAGTATTTT. Its protein is CASSLGGRPVDTQYF. The full variable domain, in which reference TRBV5-1 and TRBJ2-3 provide the parts outside the CDR3, is KAGVTQTPRYLIKTRGQQVTLSCSPISGHRSVSWYQQTPGQGLQFLFEYFSETQRNKGNFPGRFSGRQFSNSRSEMNVSTLELGDSALYLCASSLGGRPVDTQYFGPGTRLTVL.

With regard to this clone: One end of the junction varies from germline; a read error may be responsible. The chain is built from TRBV19 and TRBJ2-7; 11 positions agree with TRBD1. Germline V lookup: CDR1 LNHDA, CDR2 SQIVND (reference sequence). The CDR3 sequence is 15 residues long. The CDR3 nucleotides read TGTGCCAGTAGGAGAACGACCATCGGGAGGGACAGGGGGTGTTTC. Its protein product is CASRRTTIGRDRGCF.

This rearrangement joins TRBV10-3 to TRBJ2-3; 13 nucleotides align to TRBD2. Germline V lookup: CDR1 ENHRY, CDR2 SYGVKD. The CDR3 extends over 16 amino acids. V lost 4 bases to trimming and J lost 0 bases; unmatched junction nucleotides: 1. The CDR3 protein is CAISGLAGGSTDTQYF. Written as DNA, the CDR3 is TGTGCCATCAGTGGACTAGCGGGGGGTAGCACAGATACGCAGTATTTT.

This chain connects TRBV5-1 to TRBJ2-1, with no clear D. The V end was cut by 0 bases, the J end by 2 bases, with 9 bases between. Looked up from germline, CDR1 is SGHRS and CDR2 is YFSETQ. The CDR3 is made up of 15 amino acids. In DNA, the CDR3 is TGCGCCAGCAGCTTGGCAGGCAGCACCTACAATGAGCAGTTCTTC. Its protein is CASSLAGSTYNEQFF.

The genes are TRBV6-6 and TRBJ2-5; TRBD1 matches at 9 bases. The CDR3 is made up of 15 amino acids. The junction had 9 bases not matched to a gene; V was cut back by 5 bases and J by 5 bases. Germline values: CDR1 MNHNY, CDR2 SVGAGI (reference sequence). The CDR3 spells CASSKRTGVEETQYF. DNA of the CDR3: TGTGCCAGCAGTAAAAGGACAGGGGTCGAGGAGACCCAGTACTTC.

The chain carries TRBV6-5 and TRBJ2-7; a possible D gene is TRBD2 (7 bases). Germline CDR1 is MNHEY and CDR2 is SVGAGI. This CDR3 contains 15 residues. V was shortened by 2 bases and J by 1 base, with 12 bases between the two germline ends. CDR3 in DNA: TGTGCCAGCAGTTACGGGGGGGGCGCATCCTACGAGCAGTACTTC. It specifies CASSYGGGASYEQYF.

This chain uses TRBV7-2 with TRBJ2-1; D is possibly TRBD1 (5 bases). The CDR3 is 12 amino acids. The germline V gene has CDR1 SGHTA and CDR2 FQGNSA. The ends were cut back, 3 bases at V and 14 bases at J, with 14 bases in the middle. The CDR3 sequence: CASSFSGGREFF. The DNA of the CDR3 is TGTGCCAGCAGCTTTTCGGGCGGCAGGGAGTTCTTC.